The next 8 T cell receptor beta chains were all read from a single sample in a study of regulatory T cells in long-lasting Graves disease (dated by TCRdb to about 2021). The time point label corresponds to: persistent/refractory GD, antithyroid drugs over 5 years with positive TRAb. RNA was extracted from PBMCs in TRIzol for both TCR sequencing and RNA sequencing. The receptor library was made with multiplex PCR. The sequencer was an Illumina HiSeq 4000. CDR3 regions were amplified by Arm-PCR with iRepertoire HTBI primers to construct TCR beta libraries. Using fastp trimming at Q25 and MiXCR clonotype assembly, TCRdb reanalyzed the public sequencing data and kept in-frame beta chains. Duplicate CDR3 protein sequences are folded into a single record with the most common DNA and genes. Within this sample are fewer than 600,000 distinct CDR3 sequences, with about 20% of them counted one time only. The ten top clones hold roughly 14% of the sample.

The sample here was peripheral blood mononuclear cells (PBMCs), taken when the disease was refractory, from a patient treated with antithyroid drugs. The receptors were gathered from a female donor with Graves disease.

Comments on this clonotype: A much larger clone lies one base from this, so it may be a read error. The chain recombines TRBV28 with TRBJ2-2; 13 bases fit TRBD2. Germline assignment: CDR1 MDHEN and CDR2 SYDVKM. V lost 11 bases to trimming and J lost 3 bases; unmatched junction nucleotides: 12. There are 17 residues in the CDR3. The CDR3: CAGTALAGGQYTGELFF. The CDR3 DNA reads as TGTGCCGGCACCGCACTAGCGGGGGGGCAGTACACCGGGGAGCTGTTTTTT.

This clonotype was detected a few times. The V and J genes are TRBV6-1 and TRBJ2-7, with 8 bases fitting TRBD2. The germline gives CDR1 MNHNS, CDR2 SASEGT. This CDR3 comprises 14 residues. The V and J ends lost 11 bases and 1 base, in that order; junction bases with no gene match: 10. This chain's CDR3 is CACSISGISYEQYF. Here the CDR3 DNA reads TGTGCCTGTTCGATTAGCGGGATTTCCTACGAGCAGTACTTC.

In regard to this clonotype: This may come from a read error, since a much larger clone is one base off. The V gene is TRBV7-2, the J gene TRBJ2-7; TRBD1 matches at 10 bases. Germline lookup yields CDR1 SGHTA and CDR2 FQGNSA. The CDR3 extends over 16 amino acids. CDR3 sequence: CASSSQGTGATYEQHF. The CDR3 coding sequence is TGTGCCAGCAGCTCACAAGGGACAGGGGCCACCTACGAGCAGCACTTC.

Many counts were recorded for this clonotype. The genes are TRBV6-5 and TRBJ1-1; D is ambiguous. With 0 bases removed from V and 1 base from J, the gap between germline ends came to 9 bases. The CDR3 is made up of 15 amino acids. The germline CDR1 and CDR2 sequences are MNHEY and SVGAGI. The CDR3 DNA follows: TGTGCCAGCAGTTACTCTGGGCGGGGGAACACTGAAGCTTTCTTT. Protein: CASSYSGRGNTEAFF.

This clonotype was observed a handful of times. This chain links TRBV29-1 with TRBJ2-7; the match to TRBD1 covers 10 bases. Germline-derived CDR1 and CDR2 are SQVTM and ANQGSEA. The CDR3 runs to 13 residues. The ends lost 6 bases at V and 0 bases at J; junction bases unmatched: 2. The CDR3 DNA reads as TGCAGCGTGACAGGGGGCCGCTCCTACGAGCAGTACTTC. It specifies CSVTGGRSYEQYF.

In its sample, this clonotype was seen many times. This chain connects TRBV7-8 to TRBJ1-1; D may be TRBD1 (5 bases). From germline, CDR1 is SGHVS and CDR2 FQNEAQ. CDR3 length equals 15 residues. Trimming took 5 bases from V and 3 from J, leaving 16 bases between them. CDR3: CASSHVGRGDTEAFF. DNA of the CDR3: TGTGCCAGCAGCCATGTGGGGCGGGGGGACACTGAAGCTTTCTTT. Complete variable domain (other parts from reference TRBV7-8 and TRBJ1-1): GAGVSQSPRYKVAKRGQDVALRCDPISGHVSLFWYQQALGQGPEFLTYFQNEAQLDKSGLPSDRFFAERPEGSVSTLKIQRTQQEDSAVYLCASSHVGRGDTEAFFGQGTRLTVV.

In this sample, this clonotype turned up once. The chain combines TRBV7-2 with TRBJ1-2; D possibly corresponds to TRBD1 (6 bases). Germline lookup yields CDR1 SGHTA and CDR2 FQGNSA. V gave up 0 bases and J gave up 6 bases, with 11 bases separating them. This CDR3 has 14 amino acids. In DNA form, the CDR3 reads TGTGCCAGCAGCTTAGCCAAAGGGGACAATGGCTACACCTTC. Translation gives CASSLAKGDNGYTF.

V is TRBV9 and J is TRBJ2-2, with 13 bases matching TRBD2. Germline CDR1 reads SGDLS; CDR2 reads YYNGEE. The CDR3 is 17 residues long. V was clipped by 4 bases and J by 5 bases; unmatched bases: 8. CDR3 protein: CASSPRLAGGGTGELFF. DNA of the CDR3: TGTGCCAGCAGCCCGAGACTAGCGGGAGGAGGGACCGGGGAGCTGTTTTTT.